Listed here are 27 T cell receptor beta chains from one sample, sequenced in a study of T cells in Graves' hyperthyroidism and ophthalmopathy. Amplified TCR beta CDR3 regions derived from RNA transcripts. When the TCR CDR3 underwent first-round RT-PCR, the HTBI primer set was used. Via MiXCR, TCRdb re-called the multiplex PCR reads, giving one row per CDR3 protein. This table holds 550,000 to 800,000 distinct CDR3 sequences, around 15% found once. What was sequenced was blood. These receptors were taken from a man aged 18 to 29 with Graves' hyperthyroidism.

This clonotype was counted many times. The chain employs TRBV7-9 and TRBJ2-1; weak D call: TRBD1 (6 bases). The CDR3 sequence is 14 residues long. Per germline, CDR1 SEHNR and CDR2 FQNEAQ (reference sequence). The germline V and J ends were trimmed by 2 bases and 8 bases, with 13 bases remaining between them. CDR3: CASSLPGTPDEQFF. In DNA, the CDR3 is TGTGCCAGCAGCTTACCCGGGACACCTGATGAGCAGTTCTTC.

This clonotype was seen many times. This chain uses TRBV11-1 with TRBJ2-2; D ambiguous. CDR3 length: 15 residues. Germline loops: CDR1 SGHAT, CDR2 FQDESV (reference sequence). V was shortened by 6 bases and J by 3 bases, with 14 bases between the two germline ends. The CDR3 loop is CASSTWGEDTGELFF. CDR3 bases: TGTGCCAGCAGTACGTGGGGTGAGGACACCGGGGAGCTGTTTTTT.

This clonotype came up a few times. This rearrangement joins TRBV20-1 to TRBJ2-3, with a weak D call TRBD2 (6 bases). The CDR3 contains 15 residues. Trimming removed 3 bases from V and 0 bases from J, with 13 bases in between. CDR1 is DFQATT, CDR2 SNEGSKA, per germline (reference sequence). The CDR3 spells CSASRTTPSTDTQYF. CDR3 sequence (DNA): TGCAGTGCTAGCCGGACTACTCCTAGCACAGATACGCAGTATTTT.

This CDR3 is CASGDESYEQYF. The CDR3 DNA is TGTGCCAGCGGGGACGAGTCCTACGAGCAGTACTTC. This chain uses TRBV6-2 or TRBV6-3 with TRBJ2-7, with D perhaps given as TRBD1 or TRBD2 (5 bases each). The CDR3 contains 12 residues. V shed 8 bases and J shed 1 base, with 9 bases lying between them. Germline CDR1 and CDR2: MNHEY and SVGEGT.

A few counts support this clonotype. The chain employs TRBV5-1 and TRBJ1-3, with 8 bases aligning to TRBD1. Germline V gene lookup returns CDR1 SGHRS and CDR2 YFSETQ. J was trimmed by 6 bases and V by 1 base; bases with no gene match: 3. The CDR3 spans 14 residues. The CDR3 DNA reads TGCGCCAGCAGCTTGTCAGGGGGCGAAAACACCATATATTTT. It encodes CASSLSGGENTIYF.

This clonotype showed up just a few times. The chain combines TRBV2 with TRBJ2-1; D possibly corresponds to TRBD1 (7 bases). V was shortened by 7 bases and J by 0 bases, with 22 bases between the two germline ends. CDR3 size: 18 residues. CDR1 and CDR2 (germline): SNHLY, FYNNEI. The CDR3 here is CASTGTESSGSSYNEQFF. CDR3 bases: TGTGCCAGCACCGGGACAGAAAGTAGCGGCAGCTCCTACAATGAGCAGTTCTTC.

This clonotype appeared a few times. The gene calls are TRBV9 and TRBJ1-1; D is perhaps TRBD1 (5 bases). The CDR3 consists of 14 residues. The germline V gene encodes CDR1 SGDLS and CDR2 YYNGEE. Trimming stripped 0 bases from V and 0 bases from J, with 6 bases between. This chain's CDR3 is CASSVGQLNTEAFF. The CDR3 DNA sequence: TGTGCCAGCAGCGTAGGACAGTTGAACACTGAAGCTTTCTTT.

This clonotype occurred many times. J is TRBJ2-7 and V is TRBV12-3 or TRBV12-4; D might be TRBD1 (6 bases). The CDR3 consists of 15 residues. V shed 6 bases and J shed 3 bases, with 18 bases lying between them. CDR3 loop: CASSYPITGNYEQYF. In DNA, the CDR3 is TGTGCCAGCAGCTACCCCATAACAGGGAACTACGAGCAGTACTTC.

This clonotype was seen only a few times. This chain uses TRBV29-1 with TRBJ2-3, with 9 bases matching TRBD2. Germline V gives CDR1 SQVTM, CDR2 ANQGSEA. The J segment lost 4 bases and the V segment lost 6 bases, leaving 11 bases of the junction unmatched. The CDR3 length is 15 residues. CDR3 sequence: CSVQGFAGGPDTQYF. The CDR3 coding sequence is TGCAGCGTCCAGGGGTTTGCGGGAGGGCCAGATACGCAGTATTTT.

The chain employs TRBV29-1 and TRBJ1-1; D might be TRBD1 (5 bases). This CDR3 region has 13 residues. Germline lookup yields CDR1 SQVTM and CDR2 ANQGSEA. V was shortened by 4 bases and J by 0 bases, with 9 bases between the two germline ends. CDR3 DNA: TGCAGCGTTGGGGGGTTGATGAACACTGAAGCTTTCTTT. It yields the protein CSVGGLMNTEAFF.

This clonotype was counted ten times or more. The rearrangement uses TRBV18 and TRBJ2-3, with TRBD2 identical over 10 bases. Trimming cost V 3 bases and J 5 bases; bases outside gene matches: 8. This CDR3 has 16 amino acids. Germline CDR1 and CDR2: KGHSH and LQKENI. The CDR3 coding sequence is TGTGCCAGCTCACCCAGCGCTAGCGGGGGTAAAGATACGCAGTATTTT. Translation gives CASSPSASGGKDTQYF.

The genes are TRBV24-1 and TRBJ1-2, with unresolved D. V lost 4 bases, J lost 4 bases, and 12 bases lay in between. Germline lookup yields CDR1 KGHDR and CDR2 SFDVKD. This CDR3 region has 14 residues. CDR3 in DNA: TGTGCCACCAGTGACCCCGACACACTCTATGGCTACACCTTC. It specifies CATSDPDTLYGYTF.

This chain links TRBV28 with TRBJ2-5; 8 nucleotides agree with TRBD2. Germline-derived CDR1 and CDR2 are MDHEN and SYDVKM. CDR3 size: 15 residues. The V and J ends lost 1 base and 1 base, in that order; junction bases with no gene match: 2. The CDR3 DNA sequence: TGTGCCAGCAGTTTATCGAGCGGGGGCCAAGAGACCCAGTACTTC. Its translation is CASSLSSGGQETQYF.

CDR3 sequence reads: CASSLRPPTRGYSGANVLTF. In DNA form, the CDR3 reads TGCGCCAGCAGCCTAAGGCCCCCGACTCGGGGGTACTCTGGGGCCAACGTCCTGACTTTC. V gene TRBV4-3 combines with J gene TRBJ2-6; D is perhaps TRBD2 (6 bases). The CDR3 runs 20 residues. V shed 4 bases and J shed 0 bases, with 22 bases lying between them. Germline-derived CDR1 and CDR2 are LGHNA and YSLEER.

This clonotype was counted a few times. The CDR3 spells CASSPPGHTDTQYF. The CDR3 DNA follows: TGTGCCAGCTCACCACCGGGTCACACAGATACGCAGTATTTT. The V call is TRBV18, the J call TRBJ2-3, with D unresolved. Trimming shortened V by 0 bases and J by 2 bases, and 6 bases separated the two germline ends. The CDR3 runs 14 residues. Germline loops: CDR1 KGHSH, CDR2 LQKENI.

This clonotype has ten or more counts. This sequence joins TRBV6-1 and TRBJ2-5, with 11 nucleotides matching TRBD2. The CDR3 sequence is 16 residues long. Germline assignment: CDR1 MNHNS and CDR2 SASEGT. With 8 bases clipped from V and 4 bases from J, the junction kept 12 bases outside the gene matches. For the CDR3, the DNA is TGTGCCAGCCCTAGCGCTAGCGGGAGGAATGGAGAGACCCAGTACTTC. It specifies CASPSASGRNGETQYF.

The chain is built from TRBV19 and TRBJ1-5; no clear D gene. The germline gives CDR1 LNHDA, CDR2 SQIVND (reference sequence). The V end was cut by 0 bases, the J end by 4 bases, with 7 bases between. The CDR3 sequence is 14 residues long. DNA of the CDR3: TGTGCCAGTAGTATAGATCTGGGGAATCAGCCCCAGCATTTT. This translates into CASSIDLGNQPQHF.

This clonotype has just a few counts. This chain connects TRBV27 to TRBJ1-2; perhaps TRBD1 as D (5 bases). Germline assignment: CDR1 MNHEY and CDR2 SMNVEV (reference sequence). This CDR3 is built from 14 residues. Trimming removed 5 bases at V and 1 base at J, with 11 bases between. The CDR3 DNA reads TGTGCCAGCAGTCCAACACAGGTTAACTATGGCTACACCTTC. Translation gives CASSPTQVNYGYTF.

This clonotype came up many times. The J gene is TRBJ2-1, the V gene TRBV29-1; 14 nucleotides line up with TRBD2. The germline gives CDR1 SQVTM, CDR2 ANQGSEA. The CDR3 contains 19 residues. The V and J ends lost 2 bases and 2 bases, in that order; junction bases with no gene match: 11. The CDR3 nucleotides are TGCAGCGTTGAAAGTATGGGACTAGCGGGAGACGGGACCTACAATGAGCAGTTCTTC. Protein product: CSVESMGLAGDGTYNEQFF.

This clonotype was detected a few times. The gene calls are TRBV25-1 and TRBJ1-6, with 8 bases identical to TRBD1. Germline CDR1 reads MGHDK; CDR2 reads SYGVNS. CDR3 size: 16 residues. The ends lost 1 base at V and 6 bases at J; junction bases unmatched: 5. CDR3 region: CASSELEGQANSPLHF. In DNA, the CDR3 is TGTGCCAGCAGTGAATTGGAGGGACAGGCTAATTCACCCCTCCACTTT. The full variable domain, with the rest looked up from reference TRBV25-1 and TRBJ1-6, is EADIYQTPRYLVIGTGKKITLECSQTMGHDKMYWYQQDPGMELHLIHYSYGVNSTEKGDLSSESTVSRIRTEHFPLTLESARPSHTSQYLCASSELEGQANSPLHFGNGTRLTVT.

On this clonotype itself: Its ends do not fully match the called genes, so a read error is possible. The chain is built from TRBV6-1 and TRBJ2-7; possibly TRBD1 for D (5 bases). The CDR3 has 13 amino acids. From germline, CDR1 is MNHNS and CDR2 SASEGT. The CDR3 nucleotides are TGTGCCAGCATAACCAGGGAATCGTCCGAGCGGTACTTC. Translating it yields CASITRESSERYF.

V is TRBV7-8 and J is TRBJ1-6, with D possibly matching TRBD1 (5 bases). V lost 4 bases to trimming and J lost 15 bases, with 16 bases between them. The CDR3 has 13 residues. CDR1 and CDR2 from the germline V gene are SGHVS and FQNEAQ. CDR3 residues: CASSSPGPTGLHF. The DNA of the CDR3 is TGTGCCAGCAGCTCCCCGGGACCTACGGGCCTCCACTTT.

This clonotype was seen ten or more times. This chain uses TRBV7-9 with TRBJ1-1, with unresolved D. Germline V CDR1 and CDR2: SEHNR, FQNEAQ (reference sequence). The CDR3 sequence is 13 residues long. The V end lost 5 bases, the J end lost 5 bases, and 12 bases lay between the germline ends. CDR3 DNA sequence: TGTGCCAGCAGCCTAAGACGGGCAACTGAAGCTTTCTTT. Amino acid sequence: CASSLRRATEAFF. The full variable domain, completed using reference TRBV7-9 and TRBJ1-1, is DTGVSQNPRHKITKRGQNVTFRCDPISEHNRLYWYRQTLGQGPEFLTYFQNEAQLEKSRLLSDRFSAERPKGSFSTLEIQRTEQGDSAMYLCASSLRRATEAFFGQGTRLTVV.

This clonotype was counted at least ten times. The V and J genes are TRBV28 and TRBJ2-4, with D perhaps matching TRBD1 or TRBD2 (5 bases each). Trimming removed 2 bases from V and 3 bases from J, with 11 bases in between. Per germline, CDR1 MDHEN and CDR2 SYDVKM. The length of the CDR3 is 15 residues. CDR3 sequence (DNA): TGTGCCAGCAGTTTAGAGCGGCAGGGCAAAAACATTCAGTACTTC. Translated, it gives CASSLERQGKNIQYF.

This clonotype was picked up many times. The CDR3 DNA reads TGTGCCAGTACCCGGGGCATAGCCAATTCACCCCTCCACTTT. Its translation: CASTRGIANSPLHF. The chain is built from TRBV2 and TRBJ1-6; TRBD1 is a possible D gene (5 bases). The length of the CDR3 is 14 residues. Germline CDR1 reads SNHLY; CDR2 reads FYNNEI. Trimming left V 9 bases short and J 7 bases short, with 16 bases between.

In regard to this clonotype: A read error may produce the germline difference seen at one junction end. The DNA for the CDR3 is TGTGTCAGCAGCCAAGAGCTAGAACCCGGGGAGCTGTTTTTT. Its protein product is CVSSQELEPGELFF. V is TRBV3-1 and J is TRBJ2-2; the D is unclear. CDR3 length: 14 amino acids. The germline V gene encodes CDR1 LGHDT and CDR2 YNNKEL (reference sequence). The full variable domain, rest sourced from reference TRBV3-1 and TRBJ2-2, is DTAVSQTPKYLVTQMGNDKSIKCEQNLGHDTMYWYKQDSKKFLKIMFSYNNKELIINETVPNRFSPKSPDKAHLNLHINSLELGDSAVYFCVSSQELEPGELFFGEGSRLTVL.

Points on this clonotype: One junction end disagrees with the germline gene, perhaps due to a read error. The J gene is TRBJ2-4, the V gene TRBV5-1, with D perhaps TRBD1 or TRBD2 (6 bases each). Germline V gene sequence: CDR1 SGHRS, CDR2 YFSETQ. The CDR3 consists of 16 residues. CDR3 coding DNA: TGCGCCAGCAACTTGGGGGGCGGGACGGCCAAAAACATTCAGTACTTC. Its translation is CASNLGGGTAKNIQYF.